The 28 T cell receptor beta chains listed next were all sequenced from one sample in a study of blood T cells in healthy people across ages. Together with a sample-barcoded 5' primer, a J-beta primer mix was included in a second PCR lasting roughly 6 to 12 cycles. TCRdb used MiXCR to reprocess the 5' RACE reads, holding one entry per CDR3 protein. Among roughly 1 million distinct CDR3 sequences, roughly a quarter were seen once, and the ten largest hold 0.65% to 0.75%. This sample was shared with a second study, whose subject was T cells of mothers and their children.

Source material: blood. These receptor sequences come from a girl aged 2 to 9 in good health.

V and J are TRBV29-1 and TRBJ1-5, with no clear D. Germline CDR1 reads SQVTM; CDR2 reads ANQGSEA. V was pared by 4 bases and J by 1 base, with 17 bases between. This CDR3 spans 16 amino acids. CDR3 sequence (DNA): TGCAGCGTTGTGGTACTACCGCCTGTGAGCAATCAGCCCCAGCATTTT. This codes for CSVVVLPPVSNQPQHF.

This clonotype turned up a few times. The rearrangement joins TRBV7-2 to TRBJ2-7; D tentatively fits TRBD1 or TRBD2 (5 bases each). Trimming removed 3 bases at V and 3 bases at J, with 12 bases between. The CDR3 sequence is 14 residues long. From germline, CDR1 is SGHTA and CDR2 FQGNSA. CDR3 sequence reads: CASSFPGRSYEQYF. The CDR3 DNA reads as TGTGCCAGCAGCTTCCCGGGACGGAGCTACGAGCAGTACTTC. The whole variable domain, remainder taken from reference TRBV7-2 and TRBJ2-7, is GAGVSQSPSNKVTEKGKDVELRCDPISGHTALYWYRQSLGQGLEFLIYFQGNSAPDKSGLPSDRFSAERTGGSVSTLTIQRTQQEDSAVYLCASSFPGRSYEQYFGPGTRLTVT.

The chain employs TRBV12-3 or TRBV12-4 and TRBJ1-2; no firm D call. V lost 11 bases and J lost 7, with 14 bases in between. CDR3 length: 11 residues. For the CDR3, the DNA is TGTGCCTCCTCTCAAAACGGTGGCTACACCTTC. Amino acid sequence: CASSQNGGYTF.

The chain combines TRBV7-2 with TRBJ2-5; D is ambiguous. The germline CDR1 and CDR2 sequences are SGHTA and FQGNSA. V shed 4 bases and J shed 7 bases, with 7 bases lying between them. The CDR3 loop spans 11 amino acids. The CDR3 here is CASSYMGTQYF. CDR3 nucleotide sequence: TGTGCCAGCAGCTACATGGGGACCCAGTACTTC. Supplemented by reference TRBV7-2 and TRBJ2-5, the full variable domain reads GAGVSQSPSNKVTEKGKDVELRCDPISGHTALYWYRQSLGQGLEFLIYFQGNSAPDKSGLPSDRFSAERTGGSVSTLTIQRTQQEDSAVYLCASSYMGTQYFGPGTRLLVL.

The chain carries TRBV20-1 and TRBJ2-3, with D tentatively TRBD1 (6 bases). CDR1 and CDR2 from the germline V gene are DFQATT and SNEGSKA (reference sequence). V dropped 5 bases and J dropped 2 bases, with 17 bases sitting between them. This CDR3 spans 15 amino acids. The CDR3 loop is CSAQTIKGDTDTQYF. CDR3 in DNA: TGCAGTGCTCAGACCATTAAGGGGGACACAGATACGCAGTATTTT.

DNA of the CDR3: TGCAGCGTTGAGACAGGAACTTTCACAGATACGCAGTATTTT. It yields the protein CSVETGTFTDTQYF. V gene TRBV29-1 combines with J gene TRBJ2-3; possible D gene TRBD1, 6 bases. Looked up from germline, CDR1 is SQVTM and CDR2 is ANQGSEA. V was shortened by 3 bases and J by 2 bases, with 12 bases between the two germline ends. This CDR3 has 14 residues.

There are a few counts of this clonotype. The V call is TRBV29-1, the J call TRBJ1-1, with D maybe TRBD1 (6 bases). Germline lookup yields CDR1 SQVTM and CDR2 ANQGSEA. The length of the CDR3 is 14 residues. The ends were cut back, 6 bases at V and 0 bases at J, with 14 bases in the middle. This CDR3 is CSVLSRGLNTEAFF. In nucleotides, the CDR3 is TGCAGCGTCTTAAGCAGGGGTTTGAACACTGAAGCTTTCTTT.

Note on this clonotype: The junction departs from germline at one end; a sequencing error may be responsible. The CDR3 spells CASSLEAALWETQYF. The DNA of the CDR3 is TGTGCTAGCAGCTTAGAGGCAGCTCTGTGGGAGACCCAGTACTTC. V usage is TRBV7-7 and J usage is TRBJ2-5; no reliable D call. The germline V gene has CDR1 SSHAT and CDR2 FNYEAQ (reference sequence). The CDR3 loop spans 15 amino acids. Filled out from reference TRBV7-7 and TRBJ2-5, the complete variable domain reads GAGVSQSPRYKVTKRGQDVTLRCDPISSHATLYWYQQALGQGPEFLTYFNYEAQPDKSGLPSDRFSAERPEGSISTLTIQRTEQRDSAMYRCASSLEAALWETQYFGPGTRLLVL.

The CDR3 DNA reads as TGTGCCAGCAGCCGAGGACCCCAAAATGAGCAGTTCTTC. It specifies CASSRGPQNEQFF. This chain joins TRBV11-2 and TRBJ2-5; unclear D gene. The J call may be wrong; the DNA end is better matched by TRBJ2-1. Germline V CDR1 and CDR2: SGHAT, FQNNGV. The CDR3 has 13 residues.

This clonotype was picked up a small number of times. The chain is built from TRBV11-2 and TRBJ2-7; 9 bases agree with TRBD2. The V gene's germline CDR1 is SGHAT and CDR2 FQNNGV. The V and J ends lost 3 bases and 3 bases, in that order; junction bases with no gene match: 6. The CDR3 loop spans 15 amino acids. The CDR3 spells CASSLNSGGYYEQYF. The CDR3 DNA follows: TGTGCCAGCAGCTTGAATAGCGGGGGATACTACGAGCAGTACTTC. The complete variable domain, with remaining parts taken from reference TRBV11-2 and TRBJ2-7, reads EAGVAQSPRYKIIEKRQSVAFWCNPISGHATLYWYQQILGQGPKLLIQFQNNGVVDDSQLPKDRFSAERLKGVDSTLKIQPAKLEDSAVYLCASSLNSGGYYEQYFGPGTRLTVT.

Concerning this clonotype: Compared with germline, one end of the junction differs, possibly owing to a read error. This chain joins TRBV19 and TRBJ1-4; 9 nucleotides line up with TRBD1. The CDR3 is made up of 12 amino acids. Germline-derived CDR1 and CDR2 are LNHDA and SQIVND (reference sequence). The CDR3 is CATRDREEKPFF. The CDR3 region has the DNA TGTGCCACCCGGGACAGGGAAGAAAAACCGTTTTTT.

The V gene is TRBV5-1, the J gene TRBJ2-2; 10 bases fit TRBD2. The CDR3 sequence is 16 residues long. Germline CDR1 SGHRS, CDR2 YFSETQ. The V gene end was trimmed by 4 bases and the J gene end by 6 bases; junction bases not matched to a gene: 9. Written as DNA, the CDR3 is TGCGCCAGCAGCAGATTCCTAGCGGGAGAGGCCGGGGAGCTGTTTTTT. Amino acid sequence: CASSRFLAGEAGELFF.

A few counts support this clonotype. The chain combines TRBV11-2 with TRBJ2-1; the match to TRBD1 covers 7 bases. The CDR3 covers 15 residues. V shed 2 bases, J shed 2 bases, and the junction held 3 bases outside the gene matches. Per germline, CDR1 SGHAT and CDR2 FQNNGV. CDR3 region: CASSLIGTAYNEQFF. For the CDR3, the DNA is TGTGCCAGCAGCTTAATCGGGACAGCCTACAATGAGCAGTTCTTC. Full variable domain (remainder filled in from reference TRBV11-2 and TRBJ2-1): EAGVAQSPRYKIIEKRQSVAFWCNPISGHATLYWYQQILGQGPKLLIQFQNNGVVDDSQLPKDRFSAERLKGVDSTLKIQPAKLEDSAVYLCASSLIGTAYNEQFFGPGTRLTVL.

This clonotype has more than one count but fewer than ten. The chain couples TRBV3-1 to TRBJ2-3; no firm D call. Trimming took 0 bases from V and 5 from J, leaving 9 bases between them. Germline loops: CDR1 LGHDT, CDR2 YNNKEL (reference sequence). CDR3 length equals 14 residues. This CDR3 reads CASSQEVIRDTQYF. DNA of the CDR3: TGTGCCAGCAGCCAAGAGGTTATTCGAGATACGCAGTATTTT.

The chain joins TRBV20-1 to TRBJ2-5; the D gene is possibly TRBD1 (6 bases). The CDR3 totals 16 residues. Germline loops: CDR1 DFQATT, CDR2 SNEGSKA (reference sequence). Trimming removed 0 bases at V and 4 bases at J, with 18 bases between. The CDR3 coding sequence is TGCAGTGCTAGAGATCTTGCAGGGGCAGGGTCAGAGACCCAGTACTTC. Translation: CSARDLAGAGSETQYF.

A few counts support this clonotype. The chain uses TRBV7-2 and TRBJ1-5; D may be TRBD1 (6 bases). The CDR3 length is 15 residues. V dropped 3 bases and J dropped 4 bases, with 13 bases sitting between them. Germline CDR1 and CDR2: SGHTA and FQGNSA. The CDR3 nucleotides are TGTGCCAGCAGCTTTTCGGGGGCGCAAAATCAGCCCCAGCATTTT. Protein sequence: CASSFSGAQNQPQHF.

A few counts support this clonotype. The junction departs from germline at one end; a sequencing error may be responsible. V gene TRBV12-3 or TRBV12-4 combines with J gene TRBJ2-1; 8 bases match TRBD2. The CDR3 has 12 residues. In nucleotides, the CDR3 is TGCGCCAGCAGCCAAGCGGGAGCGGAGCGGTTCTTC. It is translated as CASSQAGAERFF.

In its sample, this clonotype was seen a few times. The V and J genes are TRBV29-1 and TRBJ2-7, with TRBD2 matching 11 bases. The CDR3 totals 14 residues. V gave up 6 bases and J gave up 4 bases; unmatched junction bases: 8. Per the germline V gene, CDR1 is SQVTM and CDR2 is ANQGSEA. CDR3 DNA: TGCAGCGTGACTAATAGCGGGAGGGCATACGAGCAGTACTTC. Residues: CSVTNSGRAYEQYF.

This clonotype was seen a handful of times. The gene calls are TRBV19 and TRBJ1-1; D is uncertain. Per germline, CDR1 LNHDA and CDR2 SQIVND (reference sequence). The CDR3 has 15 residues. With 1 base removed from V and 1 base from J, the gap between germline ends came to 10 bases. CDR3 protein: CASSIVSNPNTEAFF. CDR3 in DNA: TGTGCCAGTAGTATAGTTAGTAACCCGAACACTGAAGCTTTCTTT.

DNA of the CDR3: TGTGCCAGCAGCCAAGATGGAGGGGCTCGGAATTCACCCCTCCACTTT. It specifies CASSQDGGARNSPLHF. The chain combines TRBV14 with TRBJ1-6; weak D call: TRBD1 (5 bases). The CDR3 is 16 amino acids. Germline CDR1 SGHDN, CDR2 FVKESK. Trimming left V 0 bases short and J 7 bases short, with 13 bases between.

This clonotype was seen a handful of times. The junction departs from germline at one end; a sequencing error may be responsible. This chain joins TRBV7-2 and TRBJ1-1; D call uncertain. This CDR3 is 12 amino acids long. Germline V gives CDR1 SGHTA, CDR2 FQGNSA. The CDR3 DNA follows: TGTGCCAGCAGCCACTCTACCGCTGAAGCTTCCTTT. This translates into CASSHSTAEASF.

The J gene is TRBJ2-2, the V gene TRBV5-4, with TRBD2 matching over 7 bases. The CDR3 runs 15 residues. V lost 4 bases and J lost 1; bases outside the gene matches: 4. CDR1 and CDR2 from the germline V gene are SGHNT and YYREEE (reference sequence). The CDR3 is CASSPAGLNTGELFF. The CDR3 nucleotides read TGTGCCAGCAGCCCAGCGGGATTGAACACCGGGGAGCTGTTTTTT.

This rearrangement joins TRBV10-3 to TRBJ1-2; D perhaps matches TRBD1 (6 bases). The CDR3 loop spans 13 amino acids. The V end lost 3 bases, the J end lost 6 bases, and 11 bases lay between the germline ends. CDR1 is ENHRY, CDR2 SYGVKD, per germline. In DNA form, the CDR3 reads TGTGCCATCAGTGACAGGGGCGTAGATGGCTACACCTTC. It codes for CAISDRGVDGYTF.

This sequence joins TRBV29-1 and TRBJ1-1; unclear D gene. This CDR3 comprises 11 residues. V was clipped by 6 bases and J by 7 bases, with 12 bases between them. Germline CDR1 and CDR2: SQVTM and ANQGSEA. The CDR3 spells CSVGNPLEAFF. The DNA for the CDR3 is TGCAGCGTCGGAAACCCCCTTGAAGCTTTCTTT.

Many counts were recorded for this clonotype. J is TRBJ2-5 and V is TRBV5-1; D is ambiguous. Trimming left V 0 bases short and J 5 bases short, with 5 bases between. Per the germline V gene, CDR1 is SGHRS and CDR2 is YFSETQ. The CDR3 is 12 residues long. Here the CDR3 DNA reads TGCGCCAGCAGCTTGGCTTTCGAGACCCAGTACTTC. Its translation is CASSLAFETQYF.

Only a few counts were recorded for this clonotype. The V and J genes are TRBV3-1 and TRBJ1-2; tentative D call: TRBD1 (5 bases). Trimming shortened V by 4 bases and J by 4 bases, and 13 bases separated the two germline ends. The CDR3 runs 14 residues. CDR1 and CDR2 (germline): LGHDT, YNNKEL (reference sequence). The CDR3 nucleotides read TGTGCCAGCAGCCTTCGTGGGGGGAGCTATGGCTACACCTTC. This gives the protein CASSLRGGSYGYTF.

The chain carries TRBV6-2 or TRBV6-3 and TRBJ2-4; D might be TRBD1 (5 bases). The CDR3 is made up of 14 amino acids. Germline CDR1 MNHEY, CDR2 SVGEGT. V was cut by 6 bases and J by 0 bases, with 9 bases left in between. This CDR3 reads CASRRQLAKNIQYF. Written as DNA, the CDR3 is TGTGCCAGCAGACGACAGCTAGCCAAAAACATTCAGTACTTC.

The V call is TRBV4-1, the J call TRBJ2-7; tentatively, D is TRBD1 (6 bases). Germline V CDR1 and CDR2: MGHRA, YSYEKL. This CDR3 region has 15 residues. V gave up 0 bases and J gave up 2 bases, with 11 bases separating them. In nucleotides, the CDR3 is TGCGCCAGCAGCCAAGATCACAGGGAGCCCTACGAGCAGTACTTC. Amino acids: CASSQDHREPYEQYF.